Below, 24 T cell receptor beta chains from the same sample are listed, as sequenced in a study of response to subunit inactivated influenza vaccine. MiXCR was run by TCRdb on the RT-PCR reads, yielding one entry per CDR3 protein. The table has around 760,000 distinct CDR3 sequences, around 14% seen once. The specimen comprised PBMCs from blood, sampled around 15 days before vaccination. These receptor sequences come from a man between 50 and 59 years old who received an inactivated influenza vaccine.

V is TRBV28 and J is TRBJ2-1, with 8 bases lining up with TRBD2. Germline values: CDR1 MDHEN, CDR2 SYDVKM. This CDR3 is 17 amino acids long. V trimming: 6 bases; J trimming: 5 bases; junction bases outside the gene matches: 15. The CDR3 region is CASSSPGGRITDNEQFF. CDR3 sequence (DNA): TGTGCCAGCAGCTCCCCGGGGGGGCGCATCACGGACAATGAGCAGTTCTTC.

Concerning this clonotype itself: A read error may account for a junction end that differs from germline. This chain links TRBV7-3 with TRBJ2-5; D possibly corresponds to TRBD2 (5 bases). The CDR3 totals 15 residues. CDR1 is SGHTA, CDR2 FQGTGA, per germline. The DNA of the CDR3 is TGTGCCAGCAGGGGCGGAGCGGAGGACCAAAAGACCCAGTACTTC. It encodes CASRGGAEDQKTQYF. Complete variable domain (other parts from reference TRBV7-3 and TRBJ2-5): GAGVSQTPSNKVTEKGKYVELRCDPISGHTALYWYRQSLGQGPEFLIYFQGTGAADDSGLPNDRFFAVRPEGSVSTLKIQRTERGDSAVYLCASRGGAEDQKTQYFGPGTRLLVL.

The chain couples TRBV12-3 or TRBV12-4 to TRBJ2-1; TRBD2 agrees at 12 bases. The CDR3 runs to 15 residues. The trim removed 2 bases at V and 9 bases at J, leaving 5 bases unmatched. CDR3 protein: CASSLFLAGGIEQFF. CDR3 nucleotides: TGTGCCAGCAGTTTATTCCTAGCGGGAGGGATTGAGCAGTTCTTC.

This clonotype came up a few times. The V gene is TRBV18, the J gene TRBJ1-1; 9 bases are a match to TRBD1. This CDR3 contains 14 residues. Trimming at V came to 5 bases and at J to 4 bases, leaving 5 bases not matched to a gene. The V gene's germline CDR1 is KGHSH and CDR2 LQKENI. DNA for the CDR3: TGTGCCAGCTCAAACAGGGGGCTGAGCACTGAAGCTTTCTTT. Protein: CASSNRGLSTEAFF. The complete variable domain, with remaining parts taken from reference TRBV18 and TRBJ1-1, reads NAGVMQNPRHLVRRRGQEARLRCSPMKGHSHVYWYRQLPEEGLKFMVYLQKENIIDESGMPKERFSAEFPKEGPSILRIQQVVRGDSAAYFCASSNRGLSTEAFFGQGTRLTVV.

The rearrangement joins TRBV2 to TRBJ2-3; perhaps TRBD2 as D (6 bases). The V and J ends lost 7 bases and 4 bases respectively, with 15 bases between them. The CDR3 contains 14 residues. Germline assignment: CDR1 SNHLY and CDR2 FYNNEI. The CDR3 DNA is TGTGCCAGCAAGCCTAGCGTTTCCTCAGATACGCAGTATTTT. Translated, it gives CASKPSVSSDTQYF.

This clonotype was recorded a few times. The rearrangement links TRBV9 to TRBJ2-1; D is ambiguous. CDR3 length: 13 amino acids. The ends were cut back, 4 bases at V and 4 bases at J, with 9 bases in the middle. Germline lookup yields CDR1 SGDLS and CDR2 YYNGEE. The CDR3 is CASSSLTYNEQFF. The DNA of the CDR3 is TGTGCCAGCAGCTCTCTAACGTACAATGAGCAGTTCTTC.

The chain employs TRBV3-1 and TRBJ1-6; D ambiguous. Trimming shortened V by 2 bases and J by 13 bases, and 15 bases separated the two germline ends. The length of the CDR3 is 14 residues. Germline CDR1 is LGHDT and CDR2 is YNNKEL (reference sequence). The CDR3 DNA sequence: TGTGCCAGCAGCCAACAGGACGGCAGAACGCCCCTCCACTTT. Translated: CASSQQDGRTPLHF.

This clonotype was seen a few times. The CDR3 DNA sequence: TGTGCCAGCAAAGTTGGGACGGCGGGTGAAAACATTCAGTACTTC. Residues: CASKVGTAGENIQYF. J is TRBJ2-4 and V is TRBV28; the D call may be TRBD1 or TRBD2 (5 bases each). The germline V gene encodes CDR1 MDHEN and CDR2 SYDVKM. V lost 7 bases and J lost 5, with 18 bases in between. The CDR3 has 15 amino acids. Looking up the rest from reference TRBV28 and TRBJ2-4 gives the full variable domain: DVKVTQSSRYLVKRTGEKVFLECVQDMDHENMFWYRQDPGLGLRLIYFSYDVKMKEKGDIPEGYSVSREKKERFSLILESASTNQTSMYLCASKVGTAGENIQYFGAGTRLSVL.

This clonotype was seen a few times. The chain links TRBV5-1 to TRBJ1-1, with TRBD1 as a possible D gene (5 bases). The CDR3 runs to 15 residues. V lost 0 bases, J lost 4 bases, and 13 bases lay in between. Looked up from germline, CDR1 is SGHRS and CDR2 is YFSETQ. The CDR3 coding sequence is TGCGCCAGCAGCTTGGGCGGGGGGATCGTCACTGAAGCTTTCTTT. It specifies CASSLGGGIVTEAFF. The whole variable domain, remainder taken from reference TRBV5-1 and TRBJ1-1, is KAGVTQTPRYLIKTRGQQVTLSCSPISGHRSVSWYQQTPGQGLQFLFEYFSETQRNKGNFPGRFSGRQFSNSRSEMNVSTLELGDSALYLCASSLGGGIVTEAFFGQGTRLTVV.

Written as DNA, the CDR3 is TGTGCCAGCAGCTTAGAGACTAGCGGGGTGGATGAGCAGTTCTTC. It encodes CASSLETSGVDEQFF. The chain has TRBV7-8 and TRBJ2-1; the match to TRBD2 covers 11 bases. There are 15 residues in the CDR3. Germline CDR1 SGHVS, CDR2 FQNEAQ. V lost 1 base and J lost 8; bases outside the gene matches: 4.

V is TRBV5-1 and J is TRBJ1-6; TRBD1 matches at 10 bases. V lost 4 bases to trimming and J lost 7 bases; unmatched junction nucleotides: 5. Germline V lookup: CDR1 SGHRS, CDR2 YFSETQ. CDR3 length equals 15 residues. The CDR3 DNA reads TGCGCCAGCAGCGGACCGGGACAGGGGAATTCACCCCTCCACTTT. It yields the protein CASSGPGQGNSPLHF.

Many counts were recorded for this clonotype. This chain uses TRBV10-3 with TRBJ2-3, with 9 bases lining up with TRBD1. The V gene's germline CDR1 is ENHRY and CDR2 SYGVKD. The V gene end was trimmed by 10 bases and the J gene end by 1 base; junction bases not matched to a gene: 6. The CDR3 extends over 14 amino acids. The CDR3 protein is CATETGGGTDTQYF. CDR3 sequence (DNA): TGTGCCACGGAGACAGGGGGGGGCACAGATACGCAGTATTTT.

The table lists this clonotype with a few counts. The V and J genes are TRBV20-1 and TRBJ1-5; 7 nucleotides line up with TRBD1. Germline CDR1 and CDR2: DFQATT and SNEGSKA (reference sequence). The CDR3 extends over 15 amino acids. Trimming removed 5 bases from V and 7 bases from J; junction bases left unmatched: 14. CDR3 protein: CSAATTGLSEQPQHF. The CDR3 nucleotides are TGCAGTGCTGCTACGACAGGGCTGTCCGAACAGCCCCAGCATTTT.

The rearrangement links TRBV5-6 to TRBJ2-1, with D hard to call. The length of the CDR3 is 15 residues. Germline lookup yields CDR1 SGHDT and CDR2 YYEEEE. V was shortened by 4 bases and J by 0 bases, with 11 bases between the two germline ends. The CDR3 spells CASSIRVSSYNEQFF. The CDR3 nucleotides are TGTGCCAGCAGCATAAGGGTCAGCTCCTACAATGAGCAGTTCTTC.

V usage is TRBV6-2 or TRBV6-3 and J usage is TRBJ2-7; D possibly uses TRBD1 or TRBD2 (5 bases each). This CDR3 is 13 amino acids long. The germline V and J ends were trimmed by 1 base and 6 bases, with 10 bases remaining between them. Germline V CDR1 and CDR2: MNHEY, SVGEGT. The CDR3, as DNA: TGTGCCAGCAGTTACTGGGCAGGGACCGAGCAGTACTTC. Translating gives CASSYWAGTEQYF.

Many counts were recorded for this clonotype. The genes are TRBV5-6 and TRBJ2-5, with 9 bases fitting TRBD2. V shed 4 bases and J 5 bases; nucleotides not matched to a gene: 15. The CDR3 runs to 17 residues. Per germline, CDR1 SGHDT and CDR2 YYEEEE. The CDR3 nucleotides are TGTGCCAGCAGCCCTCCTTATGGGCGGGAGGGCCGCGAGACCCAGTACTTC. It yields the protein CASSPPYGREGRETQYF.

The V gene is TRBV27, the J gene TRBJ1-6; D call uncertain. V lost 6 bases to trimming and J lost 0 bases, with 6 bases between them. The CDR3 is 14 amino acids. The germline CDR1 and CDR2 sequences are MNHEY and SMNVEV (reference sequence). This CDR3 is CASSTSSYNSPLHF. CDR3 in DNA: TGTGCCAGCAGCACGAGCTCCTATAATTCACCCCTCCACTTT.

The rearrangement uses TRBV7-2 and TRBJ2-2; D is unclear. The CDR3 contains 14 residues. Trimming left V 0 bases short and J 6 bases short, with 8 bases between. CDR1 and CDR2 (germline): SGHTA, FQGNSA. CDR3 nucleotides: TGTGCCAGCAGCTTAGCGCGCCTAGCCGGGGAGCTGTTTTTT. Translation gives CASSLARLAGELFF.

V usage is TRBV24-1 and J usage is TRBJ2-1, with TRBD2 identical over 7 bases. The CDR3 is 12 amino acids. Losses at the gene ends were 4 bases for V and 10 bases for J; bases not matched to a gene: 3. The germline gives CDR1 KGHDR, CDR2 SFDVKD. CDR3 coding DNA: TGTGCCACCAGTGACTCGGGACTAGAGCAGTTCTTC. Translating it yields CATSDSGLEQFF.

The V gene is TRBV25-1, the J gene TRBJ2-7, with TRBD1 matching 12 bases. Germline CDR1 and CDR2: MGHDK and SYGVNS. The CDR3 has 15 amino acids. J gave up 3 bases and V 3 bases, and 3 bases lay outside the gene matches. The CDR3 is CASSEGQGAHYEQYF. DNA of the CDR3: TGTGCCAGCAGTGAGGGACAGGGGGCCCACTACGAGCAGTACTTC.

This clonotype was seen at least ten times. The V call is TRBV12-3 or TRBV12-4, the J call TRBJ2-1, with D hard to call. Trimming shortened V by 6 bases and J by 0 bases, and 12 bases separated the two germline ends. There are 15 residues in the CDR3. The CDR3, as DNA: TGTGCCAGCAGCCATACTTTTGGCTCCTACAATGAGCAGTTCTTC. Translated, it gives CASSHTFGSYNEQFF.

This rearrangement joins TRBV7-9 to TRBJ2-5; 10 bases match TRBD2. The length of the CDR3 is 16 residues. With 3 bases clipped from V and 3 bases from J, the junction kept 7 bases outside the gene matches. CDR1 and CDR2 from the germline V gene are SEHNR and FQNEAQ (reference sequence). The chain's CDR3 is CASSFRAAGGEETQYF. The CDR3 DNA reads TGTGCCAGCAGCTTTCGAGCAGCGGGGGGGGAAGAGACCCAGTACTTC. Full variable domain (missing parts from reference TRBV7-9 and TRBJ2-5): DTGVSQNPRHKITKRGQNVTFRCDPISEHNRLYWYRQTLGQGPEFLTYFQNEAQLEKSRLLSDRFSAERPKGSFSTLEIQRTEQGDSAMYLCASSFRAAGGEETQYFGPGTRLLVL.

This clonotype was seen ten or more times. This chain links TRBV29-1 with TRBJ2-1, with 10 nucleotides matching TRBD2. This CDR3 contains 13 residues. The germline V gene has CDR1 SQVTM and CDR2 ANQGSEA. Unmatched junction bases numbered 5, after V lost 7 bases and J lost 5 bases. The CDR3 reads CSASGGGDNEQFF. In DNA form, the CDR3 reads TGCAGCGCTAGCGGGGGAGGCGACAATGAGCAGTTCTTC.

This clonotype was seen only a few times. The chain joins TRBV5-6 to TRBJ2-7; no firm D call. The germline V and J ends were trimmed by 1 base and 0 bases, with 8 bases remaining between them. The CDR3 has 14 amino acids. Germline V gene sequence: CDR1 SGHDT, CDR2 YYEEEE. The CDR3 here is CASSLNPGSYEQYF. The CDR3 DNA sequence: TGTGCCAGCAGCTTGAACCCAGGCTCCTACGAGCAGTACTTC.